The TCR beta chain described here comes from a study of CXCR3-negative and CXCR3-positive naive CD8 T cells. Study-level points and caveats: CXCR3-positive naive cells carried more hydrophobic TRB CDR3s than CXCR3-negative ones. Both naive subsets carried similar amounts of surface CD5, so TCR strength was inferred from TRB CDR3 properties. Most assays used freshly isolated PBMCs, as cryopreservation partially reduced CXCR3.

cDNA libraries for TRB were generated by 5' RACE incorporating UMI labels. TCRdb reprocessed the 5' RACE reads and reports one entry per CDR3 protein, with no DNA. Its clone listing holds some 150,000 distinct CDR3 sequences. Subsets of CD8+ T cells were each sorted in triplicate at approximately 270,000 cells apiece. Identification of naive CD8+ T cells rested on CD45RO-CCR7+CD27+CD95- status. With respect to this clonotype: Its antigen is unknown.

Input material: naive CXCR3+ CD8+ T cells from blood. The sample's subset: CD45RO-CCR7+CD27+CD95- naive CD8+ T cells expressing CXCR3 (TNR3+). This sequence originates from a human donor in good health. Some clones in this sample may be carry-over from other donors' samples.

The CDR3 protein is CASSSLQLTQYF. The chain recombines TRBV5-6 with TRBJ2-3. The CDR3 runs to 12 residues. Germline V gene lookup returns CDR1 SGHDT and CDR2 YYEEEE.